A selection of T cell receptor beta chains follows, all from one sample in a study of blood T cell repertoires in COVID-19. The data were produced by immunoSEQ multiplex PCR, yet TCRdb's version contains in-frame clones alone and is incomplete. In the table there are 45,000 to 65,000 clones, around four fifths of which are singletons. Sample: peripheral blood. The receptors originated from a young man with COVID-19, enrolled during active disease. CDR3s include the opening cysteine and the closing phenylalanine or tryptophan.

V gene | CDR3 protein
TRBV30 | CVWSVYGTAFGAFF
TRBV10-3 | CATRGRGENTEAFF
TRBV19 | CASRASGDNEQFF
TRBV15 | CATSSPGTGGSEKLFF
TRBV7-6 | CASSLAGASTDTQYF
TRBV27 | CASSLNGGETDTQYF
TRBV7-2 | CASSLGGEQPQHF
TRBV6-2/TRBV6-3 | CASSYSPTGRGTGELFF
TRBV6-2/TRBV6-3 | CASSYGTGLSEAFF
TRBV28 | CASSLGGNVNYGYTF
TRBV5-8 | CASSPHGEKLFF
TRBV9 | CASSGQGPYNEQFF
TRBV28 | CASSLGLAGYEQFF
TRBV27 | CAGTQGEYYNSPLHF
TRBV28 | CASSLAPSSSGNTIYF
TRBV12-3/TRBV12-4 | CASSQNSGGYTF
TRBV5-4 | CASSFLGGRMDTEAFF
TRBV11-2 | CASSFGGAANEKLFF
TRBV5-1 | CASSLATGGEKLFF
TRBV4-3 | CASSQSLAGLNTGELFF
TRBV18 | CASSPIRGLSDTQYF
TRBV27 | CASSTGVGASDTQYF
TRBV20-1 | CSASGVSYGYTF
TRBV4-1 | CASSQDGQIMNTEAFF
TRBV10-3 | CAISLRVGETQYF
TRBV2 | CASSVRDTEAFF
TRBV2 | CASSAGRGSYEQYF
TRBV27 | CASSIRTGTEAFF
TRBV6-2/TRBV6-3 | CASSHLRGINTGELFF
TRBV9 | CASSVGGGSSYNEQFF
TRBV10-3 | CAISEQGASEAFF
TRBV28 | CASSLPGNGNTIYF
TRBV19 | CASTTPWRVFTEAFF
TRBV6-4 | CASSGTSGSTGELFF
TRBV5-1 | CASSLGVPGANVLTF
TRBV10-3 | CAISERETQYF
TRBV11-1 | CASRQSSEYNEQFF
TRBV5-8 | CASSPTSGRTGEQFF
TRBV3-1/TRBV3-2 | CASSQGLSPLTYGYTF
TRBV6-2/TRBV6-3 | CASSYSRTSGRLMDEQFF
TRBV18 | CASSTSIDGNTIYF
TRBV10-2 | CATTTGDFSGNTIYF